This T cell receptor beta chain emerged from a study of T cell responses to AZD1222 COVID-19 vaccine. The J segment lost 0 bases and the V segment lost 4 bases, leaving 7 bases of the junction unmatched. The CDR3 is 19 residues long. CDR1 is MNHEY, CDR2 SVGEGT, per germline. Some clones are missing from TCRdb's copy, which holds only in-frame ones; the method was immunoSEQ multiplex PCR. This table has around 180,000 clones, around 93% appearing once. The receptor was isolated from an adult in good health. V is TRBV6-2 or TRBV6-3 and J is TRBJ2-6; 12 nucleotides match TRBD2. The material sequenced was peripheral blood, taken on day 0 of AZD1222 vaccination. The CDR3 DNA follows: TGTGCCAGCAGTTTCTCGACTAGCGGGGGCCTCTCTGGGGCCAACGTCCTGACTTTC. As protein: CASSFSTSGGLSGANVLTF.